The clone carrying this TCR beta chain was counted only a few times. Antigen specificity is unknown. This sample is drawn from a study of blood T cells in healthy people across ages. Primers used in a second PCR of roughly 7 to 11 cycles were a sample-barcoded 5' primer and a J-beta primer mix. TCRdb re-called the 5' RACE reads with MiXCR, one entry per CDR3 protein. The table lists about 760,000 distinct CDR3 sequences, 20% to 25% of them singletons. Study observations and caveats: The percentage of naive T cells correlated strongly with TCR beta diversity. Among T cells, TCR beta diversity per million cells dropped roughly linearly as age rose.

CDR3 length equals 17 residues. The germline V and J ends were trimmed by 0 bases and 1 base, with 15 bases remaining between them. From germline, CDR1 is MNHEY and CDR2 SVGAGI. The data were also submitted as part of a second study, on T cells of mothers and their children. That publication notes: Donation was provided by three healthy Caucasian mothers along with their six children. Mothers gave over 8.5 million TCR beta CDR3 reads each, and children several million each.

Sequences were obtained from blood. The TCR sequence derives from a boy aged 10-17 years in good health. J is TRBJ1-1 and V is TRBV6-5; possible D gene TRBD1, 5 bases. Written as DNA, the CDR3 is TGTGCCAGCAGTTACTCGATGGTGAGGCAGGGGAACACTGAAGCTTTCTTT. Its protein product is CASSYSMVRQGNTEAFF.